One sample yielded the 15 T cell receptor beta chains listed below, sequenced in a study of blood T cells in healthy people across ages. A sample-barcoded 5' primer and a J-beta primer mix were used in a second PCR of roughly 6 to 11 cycles. One entry per CDR3 protein results from TCRdb running MiXCR on the 5' RACE reads. The top ten hold roughly 2% of the sample, which has over 1,500,000 distinct CDR3 sequences, roughly 50% seen once. The sample was blood. Receptors originate from a woman aged 35 to 49 in good health.

V gene TRBV7-2 combines with J gene TRBJ1-4; D is unclear. V lost 0 bases and J lost 14, with 13 bases in between. CDR3 length: 13 amino acids. Germline loops: CDR1 SGHTA, CDR2 FQGNSA. CDR3 nucleotide sequence: TGTGCCAGCAGCTTAGCTCCGACCTCGTCCCTGTTTTTT. As protein: CASSLAPTSSLFF. Using reference TRBV7-2 and TRBJ1-4 for the parts outside the CDR3, the full variable domain is GAGVSQSPSNKVTEKGKDVELRCDPISGHTALYWYRQSLGQGLEFLIYFQGNSAPDKSGLPSDRFSAERTGGSVSTLTIQRTQQEDSAVYLCASSLAPTSSLFFGSGTQLSVL.

This clonotype was observed a few times. This chain uses TRBV4-1 with TRBJ2-1; the match to TRBD2 covers 8 bases. This CDR3 has 15 amino acids. V was pared by 2 bases and J by 7 bases, with 7 bases of the junction left unmatched. Looked up from germline, CDR1 is MGHRA and CDR2 is YSYEKL. The CDR3 sequence is CASSQPGGEVNEQFF. In DNA, the CDR3 is TGCGCCAGCAGCCAACCGGGGGGGGAGGTGAATGAGCAGTTCTTC.

V usage is TRBV6-2 or TRBV6-3 and J usage is TRBJ2-1; 10 nucleotides agree with TRBD1. This CDR3 has 15 residues. After removal of 5 bases from V and 8 bases from J, the junction contained 9 bases not matched to a gene. In germline, CDR1 is MNHEY, CDR2 SVGEGT. The CDR3 DNA is TGTGCCAGCAGTCCCCGGGACAGGGGCGGTGATGAGCAGTTCTTC. It specifies CASSPRDRGGDEQFF.

This clonotype was found a few times. V gene TRBV13 combines with J gene TRBJ2-1; 8 nucleotides align to TRBD2. This CDR3 has 14 residues. Germline V gene lookup returns CDR1 PRHDT and CDR2 FYEKMQ (reference sequence). Losses at the gene ends were 4 bases for V and 6 bases for J; bases not matched to a gene: 5. The CDR3 nucleotides are TGTGCCAGCAGCTCCGGGACTAGGAGCAATGAGCAGTTCTTC. Translated: CASSSGTRSNEQFF.

The chain is built from TRBV7-2 and TRBJ1-2; TRBD1 might be the D (5 bases). Germline assignment: CDR1 SGHTA and CDR2 FQGNSA. CDR3 length: 16 amino acids. The V gene lost 2 bases and the J gene lost 0 bases, with 13 bases spanning the gap. The CDR3 loop reads CASSLLRKGSNYGYTF. The CDR3 bases are TGTGCCAGCAGCTTACTCCGCAAGGGGTCTAACTATGGCTACACCTTC. Combining the CDR3 with reference TRBV7-2 and TRBJ1-2 gives the whole variable domain GAGVSQSPSNKVTEKGKDVELRCDPISGHTALYWYRQSLGQGLEFLIYFQGNSAPDKSGLPSDRFSAERTGGSVSTLTIQRTQQEDSAVYLCASSLLRKGSNYGYTFGSGTRLTVV.

This clonotype was found many times. The J gene is TRBJ2-3, the V gene TRBV20-1; 14 nucleotides align to TRBD2. CDR3 length: 18 amino acids. With 6 bases clipped from V and 2 bases from J, the junction kept 13 bases outside the gene matches. The germline gives CDR1 DFQATT, CDR2 SNEGSKA (reference sequence). Here the CDR3 DNA reads TGCAGTGCAAAAGGGACTAGCGGGGGCTTTCGTATCACAGATACGCAGTATTTT. Its translation is CSAKGTSGGFRITDTQYF.

The chain joins TRBV4-1 to TRBJ1-5; no definite D call. Germline V gene data show CDR1 as MGHRA and CDR2 as YSYEKL. V lost 1 base, J lost 9 bases, and 16 bases lay in between. This CDR3 has 15 amino acids. The CDR3 DNA sequence: TGCGCCAGCAGCCAAGTAGCGTCGATGGGATCGCCCCAGCATTTT. It translates to CASSQVASMGSPQHF.

The chain joins TRBV4-1 to TRBJ1-2; 8 positions match TRBD1. J lost 7 bases, V lost 4 bases, and 17 bases had no gene match. CDR3 length: 17 residues. CDR1 is MGHRA, CDR2 YSYEKL, per germline. The CDR3 is CASSRPPQNRGLAGYTF. As DNA, the CDR3 is TGCGCCAGCAGCCGACCCCCTCAGAACAGGGGGTTAGCTGGCTACACCTTC.

This clonotype was recorded many times. The CDR3 bases are TGTGCCAGCAGTCCGGGACTAGTACTCAAAACTACAGATACGCAGTATTTT. Translation: CASSPGLVLKTTDTQYF. The chain employs TRBV6-9 and TRBJ2-3; 8 bases agree with TRBD2. Germline V lookup: CDR1 MNHGY, CDR2 SVAAGI. The V segment lost 5 bases and the J segment 3 bases; nucleotides outside the gene matches: 13. This CDR3 comprises 17 residues.

This clonotype has more than one count but fewer than ten. J is TRBJ1-2 and V is TRBV29-1; 8 bases match TRBD1. This CDR3 has 16 residues. J lost 3 bases, V lost 6 bases, and 15 bases had no gene match. From germline, CDR1 is SQVTM and CDR2 ANQGSEA. CDR3 protein: CSVLAGEQGADYGYTF. The DNA of the CDR3 is TGCAGCGTCCTAGCTGGGGAGCAGGGGGCGGACTATGGCTACACCTTC. Drawing the rest from reference TRBV29-1 and TRBJ1-2, the complete variable domain is SAVISQKPSRDICQRGTSLTIQCQVDSQVTMMFWYRQQPGQSLTLIATANQGSEATYESGFVIDKFPISRPNLTFSTLTVSNMSPEDSSIYLCSVLAGEQGADYGYTFGSGTRLTVV.

This clonotype has only a few counts. The chain combines TRBV4-3 with TRBJ2-3, with 10 bases fitting TRBD2. This CDR3 region has 18 residues. J gave up 4 bases and V 0 bases, and 10 bases lay outside the gene matches. CDR1 LGHNA and CDR2 YSLEER come from the germline V gene. CDR3 loop: CASSQDPHSGGISDTQYF. DNA of the CDR3: TGCGCCAGCAGCCAAGATCCTCATAGCGGGGGGATTTCAGATACGCAGTATTTT.

The V gene is TRBV15, the J gene TRBJ1-2, with D perhaps matching TRBD1 (5 bases). The germline gives CDR1 LNHNV, CDR2 YYDKDF (reference sequence). Trimming pared 3 bases from V and 2 bases from J, leaving 13 bases between. This CDR3 contains 15 residues. CDR3 sequence reads: CATSSQGAPNYGYTF. CDR3 nucleotides: TGTGCCACCAGCAGCCAGGGAGCCCCAAACTATGGCTACACCTTC.

The chain joins TRBV6-1 to TRBJ1-6; D gene unclear. V was pared by 1 base and J by 12 bases, with 10 bases between. The CDR3 has 13 amino acids. CDR1 is MNHNS and CDR2 is SASEGT in the germline V gene. DNA of the CDR3: TGTGCCAGCAGTGAAGAGGCCTCAGGACCCCTCCACTTT. The encoded protein is CASSEEASGPLHF.

Points on this clonotype: At one end, the junction sequence differs from germline, possibly due to a read error. This sequence joins TRBV29-1 and TRBJ2-3; a possible D gene is TRBD1 (5 bases). The CDR3 contains 11 residues. Germline V gives CDR1 SQVTM, CDR2 ANQGSEA. The CDR3 reads CSVALTDTEYF. The CDR3 DNA sequence: TGCAGCGTTGCCTTGACAGATACGGAGTATTTT.

The chain has TRBV6-5 and TRBJ2-7; 14 positions match TRBD2. The V gene end was trimmed by 3 bases and the J gene end by 2 bases; junction bases not matched to a gene: 3. Germline CDR1 is MNHEY and CDR2 is SVGAGI. The length of the CDR3 is 16 residues. DNA of the CDR3: TGTGCCAGCAGTTATCCGACTAGCGGGGGGGCCTACGAGCAGTACTTC. Its protein product is CASSYPTSGGAYEQYF.